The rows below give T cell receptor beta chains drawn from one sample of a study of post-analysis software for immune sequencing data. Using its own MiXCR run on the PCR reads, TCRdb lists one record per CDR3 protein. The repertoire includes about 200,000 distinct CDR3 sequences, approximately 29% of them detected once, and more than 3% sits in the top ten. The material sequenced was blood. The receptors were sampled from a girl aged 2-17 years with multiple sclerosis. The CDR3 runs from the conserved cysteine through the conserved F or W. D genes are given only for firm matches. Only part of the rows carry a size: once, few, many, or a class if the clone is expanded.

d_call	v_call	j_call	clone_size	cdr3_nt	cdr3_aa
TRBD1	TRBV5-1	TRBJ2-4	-	TGCGCCAGCAGTCCACCCGGGACAGAAGCCAAAAACATTCAGTACTTC	CASSPPGTEAKNIQYF
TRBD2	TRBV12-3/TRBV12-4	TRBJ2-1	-	TGTGCCAGCAGGACGGCGGGACTAGCGGATTACAATGAGCAGTTCTTC	CASRTAGLADYNEQFF
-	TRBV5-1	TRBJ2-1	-	TGCGCCAGCAGCCCCCAGGGGTTAGGCTCCTACAATGAGCAGTTCTTC	CASSPQGLGSYNEQFF
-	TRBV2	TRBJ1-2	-	TGTGCCAGCAGTGGGGCTCTGGCCTCTGGCTACACCTTC	CASSGALASGYTF
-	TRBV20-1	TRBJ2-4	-	TGCAGTGCCACCCGGGACCCCGGGGACATTCAGTACTTC	CSATRDPGDIQYF
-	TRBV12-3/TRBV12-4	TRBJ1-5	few	TGTGCCAGCAGAAACTCCACGGGGCAGCCCCAGCATTTT	CASRNSTGQPQHF
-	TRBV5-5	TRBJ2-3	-	TGTGCCAGCAGGGCGCGGACAGCCATGGATACGCAGTATTTT	CASRARTAMDTQYF
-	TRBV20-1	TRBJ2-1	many	TGCAGTGCTAGAGAACTGGCGGGACTTGAGCAGTTCTTC	CSARELAGLEQFF
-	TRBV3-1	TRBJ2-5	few	TGTGCCAGCAGCCAGAGGTCGTCGCCCGATTTGTACTTC	CASSQRSSPDLYF
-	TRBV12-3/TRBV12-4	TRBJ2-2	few	TGTGCCAGCAGTTTATCACTCACCGGGGAGCTGTTTTTT	CASSLSLTGELFF
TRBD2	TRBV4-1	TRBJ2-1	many	TGCGCCAGCAGCCCCGACGAAAGCGGGGGGGCCTTGGGTGAGCAGTTCTTC	CASSPDESGGALGEQFF
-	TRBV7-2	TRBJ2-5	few	TGTGCCAGCACCCGGGTGTGGGGGAATCAAGAGACCCAGTACTTC	CASTRVWGNQETQYF
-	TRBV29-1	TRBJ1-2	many	TGCAGCGTTGAAGATCGGCGCTATGGCTACACCTTC	CSVEDRRYGYTF
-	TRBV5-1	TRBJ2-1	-	TGCGCCGGCAGCTTGGGGGCCTTGAGCTCCTACAATGAGCAGTTCTTC	CAGSLGALSSYNEQFF
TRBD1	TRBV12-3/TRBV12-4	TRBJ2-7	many	TGTGCCAGCAGGAGAACCGGGACAGCCAGCTACGAGCAGTACTTC	CASRRTGTASYEQYF
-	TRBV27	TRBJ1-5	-	TGTACCAGCAGCTCAATTGGGGAACGAAATCAGCCCCAGCATTTT	CTSSSIGERNQPQHF
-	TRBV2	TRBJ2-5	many	TGTGCCAGCAGCCAAAAGGGTTCGTGGGAGACCCAGTACTTC	CASSQKGSWETQYF
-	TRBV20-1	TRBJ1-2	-	TGCAGTGCTAGTGGGAAGAACTATGGCTACACCTTC	CSASGKNYGYTF
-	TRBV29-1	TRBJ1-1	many	TGCAGCGTTGATGAGGGTTTCTTT	CSVDEGFF
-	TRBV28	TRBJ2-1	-	TGTGCCAGCAGCATCAGACAGCCCCGCTACAATGAGCAGTTCTTC	CASSIRQPRYNEQFF
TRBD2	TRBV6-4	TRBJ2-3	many	TGTGCCACCCGGACTAGCGGGAGTGTAGATACGCAGTATTTT	CATRTSGSVDTQYF
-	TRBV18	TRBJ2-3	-	TGTGCCAGCTCACCAGGGGCTAGCACAGATACGCAGTATTTT	CASSPGASTDTQYF
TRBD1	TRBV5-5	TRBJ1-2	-	TGTGCCAGCAGCTTGGAAATGAGACAGGGGGTCTATGGCCACACCTTC	CASSLEMRQGVYGHTF
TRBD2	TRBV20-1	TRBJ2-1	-	TGCAGTGCTAGATCTGTCGTGGGAGGGCAGGGCTCCTACAATGAGCAGTTCTTC	CSARSVVGGQGSYNEQFF
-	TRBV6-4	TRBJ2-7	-	TGTGCCAGCAGCCCGGAGGGGCGGGTGTTATTACACAATGAGCAGTACTTC	CASSPEGRVLLHNEQYF
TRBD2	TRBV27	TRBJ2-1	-	TGTGCCAGCAGTACCCTACCCCTAGCGGCCTACAATGAGCAGTTCTTC	CASSTLPLAAYNEQFF
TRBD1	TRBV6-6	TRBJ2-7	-	TGTGCCAGCATTGACAGGGATACCTACGAGCAGTACTTC	CASIDRDTYEQYF
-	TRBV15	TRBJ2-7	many	TGTGCCACCAGCAGAGGAGGCGAGTCCTACGAGCAGTACTTC	CATSRGGESYEQYF
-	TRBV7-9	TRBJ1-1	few	TGTGCCAGCAGCTTCGGATTGCGGAACACTGAAGCTTTCTTT	CASSFGLRNTEAFF
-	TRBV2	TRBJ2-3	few	TGTGCCAGCATCCGGCGGCACCCTAGCACAGATACGCAGTATTTT	CASIRRHPSTDTQYF
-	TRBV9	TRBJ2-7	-	TGTGCCAGCAGCGCCGAGGACACACCATACTACGAGCAGTACTTC	CASSAEDTPYYEQYF
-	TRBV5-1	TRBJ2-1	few	TGCGCCAGCAGCTTGGGTTCCAGCGGACTGGGCAATGAGCAGTTCTTC	CASSLGSSGLGNEQFF
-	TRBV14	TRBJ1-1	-	TGTGCCAGCAGCCAAGGACGGCGTTTGAACACTGAAGCTTTCTTT	CASSQGRRLNTEAFF
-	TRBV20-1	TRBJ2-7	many	TGCAGTGCTAGAGTGGCGGCCGCGGGAACCTACGAGCAGTACTTC	CSARVAAAGTYEQYF
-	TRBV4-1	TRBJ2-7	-	TGCGCCAGCAGCCAAAGCTCTCAGGGGCTCTCCTACGAGCAGTACTTC	CASSQSSQGLSYEQYF
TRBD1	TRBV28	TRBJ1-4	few	TGTGCCAGCAGTTCCATCTACAGGGGACAGAAACTGTTTTTT	CASSSIYRGQKLFF
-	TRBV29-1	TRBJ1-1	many	TGCAGCGCCAAGACAGTGAACACTGAAGCTTTCTTT	CSAKTVNTEAFF
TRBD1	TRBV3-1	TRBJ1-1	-	TGTGCCAGCAGCCGTGGGACAGACACTGAAGCTTTCTTT	CASSRGTDTEAFF
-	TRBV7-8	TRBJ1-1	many	TGTGCCAGCAGCTTAGTCTCCGACAGGTACACTGAAGCTTTCTTT	CASSLVSDRYTEAFF
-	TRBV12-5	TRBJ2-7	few	TGTGCTAGTGGTTTGGGTCGGATAGTACAAGGCGAGCAGTACTTC	CASGLGRIVQGEQYF
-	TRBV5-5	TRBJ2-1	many	TGTGCCAGCAGCTCCGCGGGAAGCTCCTACAATGAGCAGTTCTTC	CASSSAGSSYNEQFF